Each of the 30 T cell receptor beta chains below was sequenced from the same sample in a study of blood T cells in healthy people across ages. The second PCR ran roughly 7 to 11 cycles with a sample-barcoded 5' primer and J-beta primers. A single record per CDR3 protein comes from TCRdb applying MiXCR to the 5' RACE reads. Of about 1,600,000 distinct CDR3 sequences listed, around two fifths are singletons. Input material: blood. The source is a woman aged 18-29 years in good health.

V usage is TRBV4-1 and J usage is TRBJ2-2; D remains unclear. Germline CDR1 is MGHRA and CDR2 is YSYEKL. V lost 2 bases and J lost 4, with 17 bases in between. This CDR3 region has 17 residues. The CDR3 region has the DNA TGCGCCAGCAGCCAAACGCCGGATGGCCCGATCACCGGGGAGCTGTTTTTT. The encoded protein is CASSQTPDGPITGELFF.

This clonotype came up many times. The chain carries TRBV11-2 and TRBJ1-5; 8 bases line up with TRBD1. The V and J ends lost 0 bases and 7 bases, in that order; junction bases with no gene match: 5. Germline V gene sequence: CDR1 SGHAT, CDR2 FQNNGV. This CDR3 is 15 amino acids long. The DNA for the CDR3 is TGTGCCAGCAGCTTAGATGACAGGGGCGGGCAGCCCCAGCATTTT. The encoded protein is CASSLDDRGGQPQHF. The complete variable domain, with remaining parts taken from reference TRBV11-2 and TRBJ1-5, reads EAGVAQSPRYKIIEKRQSVAFWCNPISGHATLYWYQQILGQGPKLLIQFQNNGVVDDSQLPKDRFSAERLKGVDSTLKIQPAKLEDSAVYLCASSLDDRGGQPQHFGDGTRLSIL.

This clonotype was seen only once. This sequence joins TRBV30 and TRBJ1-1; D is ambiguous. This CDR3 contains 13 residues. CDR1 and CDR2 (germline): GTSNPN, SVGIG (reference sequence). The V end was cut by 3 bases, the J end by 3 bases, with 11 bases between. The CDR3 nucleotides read TGTGCCTGGAGGGCAGACATCTACACTGAAGCTTTCTTT. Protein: CAWRADIYTEAFF.

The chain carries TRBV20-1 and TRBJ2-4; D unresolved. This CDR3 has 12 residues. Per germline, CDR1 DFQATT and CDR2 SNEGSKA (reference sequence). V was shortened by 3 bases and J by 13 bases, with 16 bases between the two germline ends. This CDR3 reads CSASSPGSVQYF. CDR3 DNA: TGCAGTGCTAGTTCCCCTGGATCTGTGCAGTACTTC.

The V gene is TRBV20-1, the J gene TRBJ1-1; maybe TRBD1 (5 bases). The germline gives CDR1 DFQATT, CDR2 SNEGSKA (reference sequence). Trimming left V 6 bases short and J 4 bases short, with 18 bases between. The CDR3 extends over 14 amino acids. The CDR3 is CSAPPGVGATEAFF. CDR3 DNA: TGCAGTGCACCACCCGGGGTTGGGGCCACTGAAGCTTTCTTT.

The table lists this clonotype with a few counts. CDR3 sequence: CASSLGGLVGEQYF. In DNA, the CDR3 is TGTGCCAGCAGCTTAGGGGGACTAGTAGGCGAGCAGTACTTC. V is TRBV7-2 and J is TRBJ2-7; 8 bases map to TRBD2. The germline CDR1 and CDR2 sequences are SGHTA and FQGNSA. J lost 6 bases, V lost 1 base, and 5 bases had no gene match. The CDR3 is 14 residues long.

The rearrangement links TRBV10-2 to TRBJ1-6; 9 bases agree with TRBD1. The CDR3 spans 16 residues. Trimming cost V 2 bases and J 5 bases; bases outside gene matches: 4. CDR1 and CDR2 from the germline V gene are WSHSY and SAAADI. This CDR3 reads CASSELRTGDNSPLHF. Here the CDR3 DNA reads TGCGCCAGCAGTGAGCTCAGGACAGGGGATAATTCACCCCTCCACTTT.

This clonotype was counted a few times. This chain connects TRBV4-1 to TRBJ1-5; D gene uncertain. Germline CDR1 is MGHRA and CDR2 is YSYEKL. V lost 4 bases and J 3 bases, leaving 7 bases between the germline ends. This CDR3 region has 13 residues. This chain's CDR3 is CASSPGHNQPQHF. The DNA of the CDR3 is TGCGCCAGCAGCCCAGGCCACAATCAGCCCCAGCATTTT.

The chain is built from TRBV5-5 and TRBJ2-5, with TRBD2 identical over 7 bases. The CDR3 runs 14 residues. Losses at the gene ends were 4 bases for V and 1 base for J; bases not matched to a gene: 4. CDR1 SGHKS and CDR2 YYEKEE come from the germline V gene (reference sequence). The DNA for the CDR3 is TGTGCCAGCAGCATCACTAGCGCCCAAGAGACCCAGTACTTC. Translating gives CASSITSAQETQYF.

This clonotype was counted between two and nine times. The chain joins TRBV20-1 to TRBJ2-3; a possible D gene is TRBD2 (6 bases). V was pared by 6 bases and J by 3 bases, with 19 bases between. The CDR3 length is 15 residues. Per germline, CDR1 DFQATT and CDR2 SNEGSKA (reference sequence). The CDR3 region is CSAEARRGGTDTQYF. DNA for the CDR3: TGCAGTGCGGAGGCAAGGCGGGGAGGAACAGATACGCAGTATTTT.

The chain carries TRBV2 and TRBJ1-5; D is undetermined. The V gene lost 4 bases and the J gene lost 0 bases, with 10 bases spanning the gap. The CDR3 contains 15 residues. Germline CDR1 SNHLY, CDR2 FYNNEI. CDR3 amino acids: CASSGDGGSNQPQHF. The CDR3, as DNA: TGTGCCAGCAGTGGCGACGGAGGTAGCAATCAGCCCCAGCATTTT.

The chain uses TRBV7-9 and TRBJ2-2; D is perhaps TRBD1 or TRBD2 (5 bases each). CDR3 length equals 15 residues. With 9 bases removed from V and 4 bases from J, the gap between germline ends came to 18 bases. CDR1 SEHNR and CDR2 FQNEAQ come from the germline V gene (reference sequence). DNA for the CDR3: TGTGCCAGGGGGACCCCACAGACGAGCACCGGGGAGCTGTTTTTT. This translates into CARGTPQTSTGELFF.

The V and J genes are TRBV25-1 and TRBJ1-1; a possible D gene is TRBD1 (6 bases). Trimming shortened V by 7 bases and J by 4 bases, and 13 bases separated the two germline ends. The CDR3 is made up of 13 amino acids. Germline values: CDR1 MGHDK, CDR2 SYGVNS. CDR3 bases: TGTGCCAGCACCCGGGGGGCAGTCACTGAAGCTTTCTTT. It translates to CASTRGAVTEAFF.

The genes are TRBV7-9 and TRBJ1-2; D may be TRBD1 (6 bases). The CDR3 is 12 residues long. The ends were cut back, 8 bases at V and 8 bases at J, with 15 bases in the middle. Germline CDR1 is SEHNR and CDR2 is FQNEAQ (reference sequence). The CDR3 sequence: CASFQRGFGYTF. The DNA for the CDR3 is TGTGCCAGCTTCCAAAGGGGGTTCGGCTACACCTTC. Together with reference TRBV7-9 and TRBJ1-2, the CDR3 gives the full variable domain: DTGVSQNPRHKITKRGQNVTFRCDPISEHNRLYWYRQTLGQGPEFLTYFQNEAQLEKSRLLSDRFSAERPKGSFSTLEIQRTEQGDSAMYLCASFQRGFGYTFGSGTRLTVV.

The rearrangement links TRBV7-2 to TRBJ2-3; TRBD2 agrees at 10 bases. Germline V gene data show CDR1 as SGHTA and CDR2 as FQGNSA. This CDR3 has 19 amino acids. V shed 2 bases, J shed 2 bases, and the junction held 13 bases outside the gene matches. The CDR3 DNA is TGTGCCAGCAGCTTAAGGGGCGAGTTACTAGCGGGGCACACAGATACGCAGTATTTT. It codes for CASSLRGELLAGHTDTQYF.

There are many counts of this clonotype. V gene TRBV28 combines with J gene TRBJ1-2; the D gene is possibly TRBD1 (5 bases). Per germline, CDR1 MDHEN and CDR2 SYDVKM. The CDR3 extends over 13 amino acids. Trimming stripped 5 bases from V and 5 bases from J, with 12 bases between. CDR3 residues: CASSGGWGYGYTF. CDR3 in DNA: TGTGCCAGCAGTGGGGGATGGGGATATGGCTACACCTTC.

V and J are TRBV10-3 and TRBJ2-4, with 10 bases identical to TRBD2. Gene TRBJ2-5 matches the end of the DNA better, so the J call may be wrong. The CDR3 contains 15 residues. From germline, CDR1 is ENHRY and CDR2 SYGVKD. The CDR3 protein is CAISVASGSPETQYF. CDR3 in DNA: TGTGCCATCAGTGTGGCTAGCGGGAGTCCAGAGACCCAGTACTTC.

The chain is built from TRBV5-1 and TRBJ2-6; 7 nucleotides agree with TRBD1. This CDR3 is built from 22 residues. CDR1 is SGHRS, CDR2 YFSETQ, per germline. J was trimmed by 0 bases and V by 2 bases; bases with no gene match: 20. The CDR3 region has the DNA TGCGCCAGCAGCTTCCTTCCAATCGACAGGGCCTCAACACTCTCTGGGGCCAACGTCCTGACTTTC. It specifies CASSFLPIDRASTLSGANVLTF.

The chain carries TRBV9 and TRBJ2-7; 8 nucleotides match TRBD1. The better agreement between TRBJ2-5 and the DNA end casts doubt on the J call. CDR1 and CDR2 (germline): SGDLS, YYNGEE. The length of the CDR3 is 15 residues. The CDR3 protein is CASSVEQGVQETQYF. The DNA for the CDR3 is TGTGCCAGCAGCGTAGAACAGGGGGTCCAAGAGACCCAGTACTTC.

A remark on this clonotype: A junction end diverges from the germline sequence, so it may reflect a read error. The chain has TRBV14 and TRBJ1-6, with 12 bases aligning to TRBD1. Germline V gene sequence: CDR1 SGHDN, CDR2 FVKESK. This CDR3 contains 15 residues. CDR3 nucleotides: TGTGCCGGCAGCCGGGACAGGGGGCTTGGTTCACCCCTCCACTTT. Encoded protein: CAGSRDRGLGSPLHF. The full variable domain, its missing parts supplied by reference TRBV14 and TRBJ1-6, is EAGVTQFPSHSVIEKGQTVTLRCDPISGHDNLYWYRRVMGKEIKFLLHFVKESKQDESGMPNNRFLAERTGGTYSTLKVQPAELEDSGVYFCAGSRDRGLGSPLHFGNGTRLTVT.

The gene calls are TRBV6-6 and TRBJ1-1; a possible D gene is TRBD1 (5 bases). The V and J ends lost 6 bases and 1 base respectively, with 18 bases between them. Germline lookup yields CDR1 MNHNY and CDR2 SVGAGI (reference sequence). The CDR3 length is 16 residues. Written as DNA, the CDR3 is TGTGCCAGCAGCTCCGGTATGGGACGGAGGAACACTGAAGCTTTCTTT. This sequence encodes CASSSGMGRRNTEAFF.

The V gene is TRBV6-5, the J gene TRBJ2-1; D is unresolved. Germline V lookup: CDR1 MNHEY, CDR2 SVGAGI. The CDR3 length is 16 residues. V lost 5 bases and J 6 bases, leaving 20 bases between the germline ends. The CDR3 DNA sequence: TGTGCCAGCAGTCCTGGGCGGTTGGTCATACGCAATGAGCAGTTCTTC. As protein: CASSPGRLVIRNEQFF.

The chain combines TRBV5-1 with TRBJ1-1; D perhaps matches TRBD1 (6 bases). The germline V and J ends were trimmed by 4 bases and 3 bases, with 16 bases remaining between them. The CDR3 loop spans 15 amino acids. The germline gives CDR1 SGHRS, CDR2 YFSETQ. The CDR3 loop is CASSPLREGDTEAFF. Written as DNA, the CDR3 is TGCGCCAGCAGCCCGTTGAGGGAGGGGGACACTGAAGCTTTCTTT.

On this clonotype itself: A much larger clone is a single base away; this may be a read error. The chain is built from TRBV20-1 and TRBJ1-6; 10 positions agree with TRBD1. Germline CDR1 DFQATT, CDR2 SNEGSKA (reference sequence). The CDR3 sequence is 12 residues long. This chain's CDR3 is CRARDRGSPLHF. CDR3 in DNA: TGCAGGGCTAGGGACAGGGGATCACCCCTCCACTTT.

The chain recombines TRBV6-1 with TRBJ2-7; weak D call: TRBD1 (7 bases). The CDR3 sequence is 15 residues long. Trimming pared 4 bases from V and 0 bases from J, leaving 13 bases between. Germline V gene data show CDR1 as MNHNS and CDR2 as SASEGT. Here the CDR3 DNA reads TGTGCCAGCAGTGTGGAGGGGGCCAGCTCCTACGAGCAGTACTTC. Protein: CASSVEGASSYEQYF.

The CDR3 loop reads CASSSLAGGPNYEQYF. CDR3 nucleotide sequence: TGTGCCAGCAGTTCACTAGCGGGAGGCCCTAACTACGAGCAGTACTTC. The chain joins TRBV27 to TRBJ2-7, with 12 bases that match TRBD2. J lost 3 bases, V lost 4 bases, and 7 bases had no gene match. The length of the CDR3 is 16 residues. The V gene's germline CDR1 is MNHEY and CDR2 SMNVEV (reference sequence).

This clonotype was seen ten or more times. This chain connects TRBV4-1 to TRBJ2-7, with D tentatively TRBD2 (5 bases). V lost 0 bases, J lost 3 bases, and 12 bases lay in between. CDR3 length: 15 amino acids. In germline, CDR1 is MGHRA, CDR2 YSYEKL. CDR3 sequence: CASSQERESDYEQYF. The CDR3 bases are TGCGCCAGCAGCCAAGAGAGGGAATCCGACTACGAGCAGTACTTC.

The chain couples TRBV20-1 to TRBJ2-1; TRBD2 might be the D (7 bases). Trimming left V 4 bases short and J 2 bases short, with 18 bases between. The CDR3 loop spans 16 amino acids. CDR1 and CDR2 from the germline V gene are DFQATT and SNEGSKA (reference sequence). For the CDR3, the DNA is TGCAGTGCTACGGAGAGCGGGACAACTACCTACAATGAGCAGTTCTTC. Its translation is CSATESGTTTYNEQFF.

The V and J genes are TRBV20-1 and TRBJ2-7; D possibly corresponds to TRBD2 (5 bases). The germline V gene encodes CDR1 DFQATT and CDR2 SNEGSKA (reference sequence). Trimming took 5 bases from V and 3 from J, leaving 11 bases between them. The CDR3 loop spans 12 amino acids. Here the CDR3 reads CSAQDLFYEQYF. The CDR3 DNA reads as TGCAGTGCTCAGGACTTGTTCTACGAGCAGTACTTC.

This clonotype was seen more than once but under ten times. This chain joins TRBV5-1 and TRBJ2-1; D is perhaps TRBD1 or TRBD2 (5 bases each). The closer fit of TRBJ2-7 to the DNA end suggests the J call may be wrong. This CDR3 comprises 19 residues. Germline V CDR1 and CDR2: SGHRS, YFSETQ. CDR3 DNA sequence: TGCGCCAGCAGCTCGGGGCGTGAGGCCGCCTCCTACTCCTACAATGAGCAGTACTTC. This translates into CASSSGREAASYSYNEQYF.